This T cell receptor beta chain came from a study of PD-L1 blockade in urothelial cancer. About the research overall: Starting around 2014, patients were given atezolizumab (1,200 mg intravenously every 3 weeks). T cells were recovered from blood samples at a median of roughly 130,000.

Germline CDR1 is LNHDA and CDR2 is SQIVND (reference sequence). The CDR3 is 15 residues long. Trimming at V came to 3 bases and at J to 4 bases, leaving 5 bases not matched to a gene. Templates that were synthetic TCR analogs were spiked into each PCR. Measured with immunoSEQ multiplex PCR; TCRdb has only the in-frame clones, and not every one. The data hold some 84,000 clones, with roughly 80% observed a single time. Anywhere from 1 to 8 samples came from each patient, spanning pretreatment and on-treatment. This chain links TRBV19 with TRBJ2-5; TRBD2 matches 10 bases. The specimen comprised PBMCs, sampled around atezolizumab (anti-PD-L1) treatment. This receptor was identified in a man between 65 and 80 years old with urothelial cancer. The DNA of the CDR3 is TGTGCCAGTAGTATTTTCCTAGCGGGAGTAGAGACCCAGTACTTC. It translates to CASSIFLAGVETQYF.